Included here is one T cell receptor (beta chain) sequence, with context. The data were taken from a study of blood T cell repertoires in COVID-19. Looking at the study overall: PBMCs, B-cell-depleted T cells, or T cells provided the cDNA or gDNA that made up the material.

TCRdb's copy holds only in-frame clones and misses some; the assay was immunoSEQ multiplex PCR. The profile shows around 130,000 clones, roughly 90% of them singletons. Germline V CDR1 and CDR2: SNHLY, FYNNEI. The CDR3 consists of 13 residues. V lost 3 bases and J lost 6; bases outside the gene matches: 0. Source material: peripheral blood. The sequence came from a man aged 40-50 years with acute or convalescent COVID-19. This chain joins TRBV2 and TRBJ2-1, with TRBD1 matching 9 bases. The CDR3 DNA reads TGTGCCAGCAGTGAGGACAGGGGCAATGAGCAGTTCTTC. Its protein is CASSEDRGNEQFF.